This entry concerns a single TCR beta chain. This receptor's antigen is unknown. No base quality information exists; no much larger clone differs at one position. The data were taken from a study of Ad26.COV2.S vaccination and SARS-CoV-2 variants (dated by TCRdb to about 2021). With respect to the entire study: Donors in the vaccine arm were drawn from COV1001, a multicentre, randomized, double-blind, placebo-controlled phase I-IIa trial testing Ad26.COV2.S in healthy adults. The TCR-sequenced set comprised approximately 32 samples: around 20 Ad26.COV2.S vaccine recipients, 5 placebo recipients and 8 SARS-CoV-2 convalescent individuals. Sequencing of the TCRbeta repertoire served to evaluate the specificity and breadth of SARS-CoV-2-reactive T cell receptors following Ad26.COV2.S vaccination. Ad26.COV2.S was administered intramuscularly at 5 x 10^10 or 1 x 10^11 viral particles, either as a single shot or as two shots given 56 days apart. Investigators did not know the trial group allocation while performing experiments and assessing outcomes. Trial participants were randomized into five groups of five, in which low-dose or high-dose Ad26.COV2.S was given once or twice, or placebo was given on both occasions.

TCRbeta CDR3 regions were sequenced with the immunoSEQ Assay. After extraction, genomic DNA underwent amplification by bias-controlled multiplex PCR, followed by high-throughput sequencing. Under the source paper's analysis protocol: To quantify the absolute abundance of each unique TCRbeta CDR3 region, sequences were collapsed and filtered. Usable DNA was measured by amplifying reference genes present in all nucleated cells, and TCRbeta template counts were normalized to that usable DNA to estimate T cell fraction. Repertoire TCRs were annotated as SARS-CoV-2-specific by exact matching of V gene, CDR3 amino acid sequence and J gene to a known reactive TCR set. MIRA supplied the reference SARS-CoV-2 TCR set, which was filtered for enrichment in COVID-19-positive ImmuneCODE repertoires so that public or cross-reactive TCRs were removed. Based on the MIRA antigens, annotated TCRs were further analysed at the level of specific ORF or position within ORF. Depth was the summed frequency of annotated unique rearrangements, while breadth was defined as annotated unique rearrangements over total unique productive rearrangements. TCR breadth was compared between groups using two-sided Wilcoxon rank-sum tests. Not all clones reach the TCRdb copy of this immuneACCESS table, which keeps in-frame sequences only. Checked studies attribute under half of the gap to unresolved V genes and leave the rest unexplained. Clone size and the V and J calls come from that table; the DNA yielded D and trimming. For this sample there are 360,000 or so clones; 89% appear just once. Of the sample, approximately 1.9% falls within the top ten clones.

The germline V gene provides CDR1 SNHLY and CDR2 FYNNEI. Measured from the cysteine to the phenylalanine, the CDR3 is 12 residues long. The CDR3 DNA has 36 bases and is translated from base 1. V lost 5 bases and J lost 12 bases; the stretch between them is 16 bases long. Per the publication, the treatment or condition label means: roughly 19 received Ad26.COV2.S at low or high dose, single or two shots; roughly 5 received placebo; per-sample allocation not given. Repertoires of vaccine and placebo recipients were sequenced from samples collected on day 63 after the first injection. In Cohort 1b, roughly 26 adults aged 18-55 years were enrolled at a single site in Boston, USA, between 29 July and 7 August 2020. Ad26.COV2.S was a replication-incompetent adenovirus type 26 vector that expressed a prefusion-stabilized SARS-CoV-2 spike protein derived from the original Wuhan strain. General study outcomes and caveats: Spike-specific TCR breadth was higher in Ad26.COV2.S recipients than in placebo recipients (P = 0.0014). The authors noted that the TCR breadth and depth analyses may have underestimated total T cell responses. Vaccine and placebo recipients had similar non-spike TCR breadth, a finding consistent with the vaccine containing only spike. After vaccination, substantial breadth of spike-specific CD8+ and CD4+ T cell responses was reported. Comparing responses between vaccine doses or regimens was not something the study was powered to do.

This receptor was obtained from a person between 18 and 60 years old who received the Ad26.COV2.S COVID-19 vaccine or a placebo. The chain joins TRBV2 to TRBJ1-2; no confident D gene assignment can be made. The sequenced sample was peripheral blood, obtained in a trial of Ad26.COV2.S vaccine versus placebo. The CDR3 amino acid sequence is: CASSSGPLLNTF. The DNA sequence is given as TGTGCCAGCAGTTCCGGACCTCTTTTAAACACCTTC.